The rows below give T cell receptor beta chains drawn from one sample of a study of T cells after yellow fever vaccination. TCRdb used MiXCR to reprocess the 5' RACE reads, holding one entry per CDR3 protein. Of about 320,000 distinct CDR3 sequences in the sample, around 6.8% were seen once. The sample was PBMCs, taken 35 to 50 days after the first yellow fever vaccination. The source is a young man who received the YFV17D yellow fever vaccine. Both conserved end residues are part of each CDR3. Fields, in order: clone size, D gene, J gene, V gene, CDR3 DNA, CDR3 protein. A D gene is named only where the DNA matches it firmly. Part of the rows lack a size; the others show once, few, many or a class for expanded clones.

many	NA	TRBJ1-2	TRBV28	TGTGCCAGCAGCCTCGGGCGGGTTGGGAATGGCTACACCTTC	CASSLGRVGNGYTF
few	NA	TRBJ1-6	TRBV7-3	TGTGCCAGCAGCTTACAGGAGCCTCGTGATTCACCCCTCCACTTT	CASSLQEPRDSPLHF
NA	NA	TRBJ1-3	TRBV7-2	TGTGCCAGCAGCTTAGTCGCGGGGCCCTCTGGAAACACCATATATTTT	CASSLVAGPSGNTIYF
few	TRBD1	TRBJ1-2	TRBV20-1	TGCAGTGCTGGTATCACGGACAGGGTCTATGGCTACACCTTC	CSAGITDRVYGYTF
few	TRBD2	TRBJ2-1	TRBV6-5	TGTGCCAGCAGTTATGACGCGGGGGGCCTATCGCATGAGCAGTTCTTC	CASSYDAGGLSHEQFF
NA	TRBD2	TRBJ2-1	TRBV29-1	TGCAGCGGAAAGCGGGGGCCCTACAATGAGCAGTTCTTC	CSGKRGPYNEQFF
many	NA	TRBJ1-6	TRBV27	TGTGCCAGCAGTTTGTTGAATTCACCCCTCCACTTT	CASSLLNSPLHF
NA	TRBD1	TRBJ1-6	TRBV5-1	TGCGCCAGCAGCTTGCGGACAGGGGGTAATTCACCCCTCCACTTT	CASSLRTGGNSPLHF
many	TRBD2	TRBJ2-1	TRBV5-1	TGCGCCAGCAGCTCGGGGGGGGGCTCCTACAATGAGCAGTTCTTC	CASSSGGGSYNEQFF
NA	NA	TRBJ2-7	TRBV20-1	TGCTGTGCCTCTCCAAAAGACAGGACGTCTTCCTACGAGCAGTACTTC	CCASPKDRTSSYEQYF
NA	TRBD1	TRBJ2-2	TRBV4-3	TGCGCCAGCAGCCAAGAGCTGACAGGGGGCTGGGGCGGGGAGCTGTTTTTT	CASSQELTGGWGGELFF
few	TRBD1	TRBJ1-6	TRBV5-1	TGCGCCAGCAGGGTGGACAGGGATAATTCACCCCTCCACTTT	CASRVDRDNSPLHF
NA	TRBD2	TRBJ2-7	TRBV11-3	TGTGCCAGCAGCCGGGGGGGGGACGAGCAGTACTTC	CASSRGGDEQYF
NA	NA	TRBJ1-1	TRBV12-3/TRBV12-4	TGTGCCAGCATCCTTAGGGGGGGGTTGAACACTGAAGCTTTCTTT	CASILRGGLNTEAFF
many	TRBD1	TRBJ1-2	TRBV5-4	TGTGCCAGCAGCTTGACTGGACAGGGGGCTTTTGGCTACACCTTC	CASSLTGQGAFGYTF
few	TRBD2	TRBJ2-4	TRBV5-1	TGCGCCAGCACCCCGCGGGAGAGCCCAGCCAAAAACATTCAGTACTTC	CASTPRESPAKNIQYF
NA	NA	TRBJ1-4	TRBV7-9	TGTGCCAGCAGCCTCTCACCGACAGGCCTGGGTGAAAAACTGTTTTTT	CASSLSPTGLGEKLFF
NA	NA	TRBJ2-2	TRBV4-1	TGCGCCAGCCGCCGGCCGAACACCGGGGAGCTGTTTTTT	CASRRPNTGELFF
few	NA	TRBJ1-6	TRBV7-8	TGTGCCAGCAGCTTAGATCACCGAAATTCACCCCTCCACTTT	CASSLDHRNSPLHF
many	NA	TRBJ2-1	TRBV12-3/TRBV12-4	TGTGCCAGCAGTCTAACATCAACCTACAATGAGCAGTTCTTC	CASSLTSTYNEQFF
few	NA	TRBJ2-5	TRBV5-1	TGCGCCAGCAGCCCTAGTATTATCATCCAAGAGACCCAGTACTTC	CASSPSIIIQETQYF
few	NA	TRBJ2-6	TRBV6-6	TGTGCCAGCACACCTCCTGGGGCCAACGTCCTGACTTTC	CASTPPGANVLTF
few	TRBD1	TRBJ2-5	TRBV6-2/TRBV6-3	TGTGCCAGCAGTCGACAGGGATTGGAGACCCAGTACTTC	CASSRQGLETQYF
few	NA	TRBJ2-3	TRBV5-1	TGCGCCAGCAGCTTGGGAAATAGCTTCTCAGATACGCAGTATTTT	CASSLGNSFSDTQYF
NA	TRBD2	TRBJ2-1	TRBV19	TGTGCCAGTAGTATAGCGGCGGGGGGATACAATGAGCAGTTCTTC	CASSIAAGGYNEQFF
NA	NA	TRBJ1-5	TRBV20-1	TGCAGTGCTAGACGGACGGCATCCCCCAATCAGCCCCAGCATTTT	CSARRTASPNQPQHF
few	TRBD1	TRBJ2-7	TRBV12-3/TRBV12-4	TGTGCCAGCAGCTCGTCATGGACAGGGCCCGACTTCTACGAGCAGTACTTC	CASSSSWTGPDFYEQYF
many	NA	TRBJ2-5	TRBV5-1	TGCGCCAGCAGCACCGCCAGCGTGGAGACCCAGTACTTC	CASSTASVETQYF
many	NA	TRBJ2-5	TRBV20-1	TGCAGTGCTAGTCCCCCCCTCGGGGGGCCAGTAGGAGAGACCCAGTACTTC	CSASPPLGGPVGETQYF
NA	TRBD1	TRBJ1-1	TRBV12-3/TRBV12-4	TGTGCCAGCAGCCCGACAGGGCCCCACACTGAAGCTTTCTTT	CASSPTGPHTEAFF
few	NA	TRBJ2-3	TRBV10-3	TGTGCCATCAGTGAGTCGAAGGAAGATACGCAGTATTTT	CAISESKEDTQYF
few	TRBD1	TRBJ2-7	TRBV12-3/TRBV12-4	TGTGCCAGCAGTTCCGACAGGGTTGGCGAGCAGTACTTC	CASSSDRVGEQYF
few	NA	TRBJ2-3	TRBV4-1	TGCGCCAGCAGCCAATTCAGGGGCACAGATACGCAGTATTTT	CASSQFRGTDTQYF
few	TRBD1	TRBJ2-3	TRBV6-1	TGTGCCAGCAGTGGGACAGGGGTTAGCACAGATACGCAGTATTTT	CASSGTGVSTDTQYF
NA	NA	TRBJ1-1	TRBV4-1	TGCGCCAGCAGCCAAAGGGAGATCACTGAAGCTTTCTTT	CASSQREITEAFF
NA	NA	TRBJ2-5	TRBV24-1	TGTGCCACCAGTTACGGCGGGATCCAAGAGACCCAGTACTTC	CATSYGGIQETQYF
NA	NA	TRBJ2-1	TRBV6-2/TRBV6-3	TGTGCCAGCAAAGTATACAATGAGCAGTTCTTC	CASKVYNEQFF
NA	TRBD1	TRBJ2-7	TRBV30	TGTGCCTGGAGTGAACCGGGACAGGGGTTTTCAAGCTACGAGCAGTACTTC	CAWSEPGQGFSSYEQYF
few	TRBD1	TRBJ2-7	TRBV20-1	TGCAGTGCTGGAAGGACAGGGACGATCTACGAGCAGTACTTC	CSAGRTGTIYEQYF
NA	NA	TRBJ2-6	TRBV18	TGTGCCAGCTCACCACCTGGGGCCAACGTCCTGACTTTC	CASSPPGANVLTF
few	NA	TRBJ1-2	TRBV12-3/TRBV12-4	TGTGCCAGCAGTCAAGCACTTAGGGGCTACACCTTC	CASSQALRGYTF
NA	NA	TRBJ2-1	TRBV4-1	TGCGCCAGCAGCCAAGGAATCCTAAGCTCCTACAATGAGCAGTTCTTC	CASSQGILSSYNEQFF
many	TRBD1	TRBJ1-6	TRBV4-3	TGCGCCAGCAGCCAAGAGGACAGGGGGCTTTACCCCCTCCACTTT	CASSQEDRGLYPLHF
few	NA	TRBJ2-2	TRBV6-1	TGTGCCAGCAGCCGCGGGCAAAGAGCGCGGGGCGGGGAGCTGTTTTTT	CASSRGQRARGGELFF